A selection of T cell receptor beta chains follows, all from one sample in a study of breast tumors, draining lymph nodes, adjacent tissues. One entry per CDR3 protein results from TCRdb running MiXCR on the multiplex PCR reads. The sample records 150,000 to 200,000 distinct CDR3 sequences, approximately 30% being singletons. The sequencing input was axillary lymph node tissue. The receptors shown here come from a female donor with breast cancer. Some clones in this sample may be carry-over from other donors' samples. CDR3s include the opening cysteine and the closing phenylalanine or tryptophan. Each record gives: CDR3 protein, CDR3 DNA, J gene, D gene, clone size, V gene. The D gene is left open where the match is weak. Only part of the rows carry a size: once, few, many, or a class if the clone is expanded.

CASSIRTENTGELFF	TGTGCCAGCAGCATCAGGACAGAAAACACCGGGGAGCTGTTTTTT	TRBJ2-2	NA	many	TRBV5-6
CASSGYSYNEQFF	TGCGCCAGCAGTGGCTATAGCTACAATGAGCAGTTCTTC	TRBJ2-1	NA	many	TRBV10-2
CASSDRASGSSEQFF	TGTGCCAGCAGTGACCGGGCTAGCGGGAGCTCTGAGCAGTTCTTC	TRBJ2-1	TRBD2	few	TRBV6-4
CASSRQTGVGNTEAFF	TGCGCCAGCAGTCGACAAACAGGGGTTGGAAACACTGAAGCTTTCTTT	TRBJ1-1	TRBD1	few	TRBV4-1
CASSSGTGAEKLFF	TGTGCCAGCAGCTCCGGGACAGGGGCTGAAAAACTGTTTTTT	TRBJ1-4	TRBD1	few	TRBV11-3
CASSSRLAGGYNEQFF	TGTGCCAGCAGCTCCCGTCTAGCGGGAGGCTACAATGAGCAGTTCTTC	TRBJ2-1	TRBD2	many	TRBV5-5
CASSQQGNTEAFF	TGTGCCAGCAGCCAACAGGGGAACACTGAAGCTTTCTTT	TRBJ1-1	NA	few	TRBV7-3
CASSLGRTGGDEDTQYF	TGTGCCAGCAGCTTGGGCCGTACCGGGGGGGATGAGGATACGCAGTATTTT	TRBJ2-3	TRBD2	few	TRBV5-4
CSAQSKGIPSQPQHF	TGCAGTGCTCAAAGTAAGGGCATCCCATCTCAGCCCCAGCATTTT	TRBJ1-5	NA	few	TRBV20-1
CASGSGLPKALCF	TGTGCCAGCGGCTCCGGGCTCCCCAAGGCCCTGTGCTTC	TRBJ2-5	NA	NA	TRBV2
CASSSTRQGIGSGYTF	TGTGCCAGCAGCTCAACTCGCCAGGGGATAGGGTCTGGCTACACCTTC	TRBJ1-2	NA	many	TRBV7-9
CASSQAQTPLGYEQYF	TGTGCCAGCAGCCAAGCACAAACCCCTTTGGGCTACGAGCAGTACTTC	TRBJ2-7	NA	many	TRBV4-2
CASSHRTSGRATGHEQFF	TGTGCCAGCAGCCACCGGACTAGCGGGAGAGCCACAGGCCATGAGCAGTTCTTC	TRBJ2-1	TRBD2	NA	TRBV7-2
CASSDANSYEQYF	TGCGCCAGCAGTGACGCTAATTCCTACGAGCAGTACTTC	TRBJ2-7	NA	many	TRBV10-1
CASSPPRSGRGTQYF	TGTGCCAGCAGCCCACCTCGTAGCGGGAGAGGGACCCAGTACTTC	TRBJ2-5	TRBD2	NA	TRBV4-2
CASSQVANPRVSGNTIYF	TGTGCCAGCAGCCAAGTAGCGAACCCACGGGTGTCTGGAAACACCATATATTTT	TRBJ1-3	NA	NA	TRBV3-1
CATLAQPWSADTQYF	TGTGCCACCCTAGCACAGCCTTGGTCCGCGGATACGCAGTATTTT	TRBJ2-3	NA	NA	TRBV6-1
CASSYSGGDLWTSLTGELFF	TGTGCCAGCAGTTACTCCGGGGGCGACTTATGGACGTCATTAACCGGGGAGCTGTTTTTT	TRBJ2-2	NA	few	TRBV6-2/TRBV6-3
CASSTQKTGTDYGYTF	TGTGCCAGTAGTACTCAAAAGACAGGAACCGACTATGGCTACACCTTC	TRBJ1-2	NA	many	TRBV19
CASSPYRLGQPQHF	TGTGCCAGCAGTCCCTACAGGCTCGGCCAGCCCCAGCATTTT	TRBJ1-5	NA	many	TRBV6-5
CASSLVVGTGLNSPLHF	TGTGCTAGCAGCTTAGTGGTCGGGACAGGACTCAATTCACCCCTCCACTTT	TRBJ1-6	TRBD1	NA	TRBV7-7
CATSREWGLQAEAFF	TGTGCCACCAGCAGAGAGTGGGGGTTACAGGCTGAAGCTTTCTTT	TRBJ1-1	NA	few	TRBV15
CASSEESSGRSNNEQFF	TGTGCCAGCAGTGAAGAGTCTAGCGGGAGGAGTAACAATGAGCAGTTCTTC	TRBJ2-1	TRBD2	many	TRBV2
CASCRESTDTQYF	TGTGCCAGCTGTAGGGAAAGCACAGATACGCAGTATTTT	TRBJ2-3	NA	many	TRBV11-2
CAGGQGHNEQFF	TGTGCCGGGGGACAGGGCCACAATGAGCAGTTCTTC	TRBJ2-1	TRBD1	many	TRBV11-1
CASSFLGGGGAYEQYF	TGTGCCAGCAGCTTCCTCGGGGGCGGGGGGGCCTACGAGCAGTACTTC	TRBJ2-7	TRBD2	many	TRBV7-9
CASSPGTQRGYEQYF	TGCGCCAGCAGCCCGGGGACTCAACGAGGCTACGAGCAGTACTTC	TRBJ2-7	NA	many	TRBV5-1
CSAQTLQGNGNQPQHF	TGCAGTGCTCAAACTTTACAGGGGAATGGCAATCAGCCCCAGCATTTT	TRBJ1-5	TRBD1	many	TRBV20-1
CASSPRDGGGEKLFF	TGTGCCAGCAGCCCGCGGGACGGGGGGGGCGAAAAACTGTTTTTT	TRBJ1-4	NA	few	TRBV5-4
CASRRNGQLNQPQHF	TGTGCCAGCAGACGCAACGGACAGCTCAATCAGCCCCAGCATTTT	TRBJ1-5	NA	few	TRBV28
CASSPEGANYGYTF	TGCGCCAGCAGCCCAGAAGGAGCCAACTATGGCTACACCTTC	TRBJ1-2	NA	many	TRBV4-1
CAWSGTGGSQPQHF	TGTGCCTGGAGTGGGACAGGGGGAAGTCAGCCCCAGCATTTT	TRBJ1-5	TRBD1	few	TRBV30
CASSSKPGQGASEQYF	TGTGCCAGCTCATCAAAACCGGGACAGGGGGCCAGCGAGCAGTACTTC	TRBJ2-7	TRBD1	NA	TRBV18
CASSPLAGGFTGETQYF	TGTGCCAGCAGTCCACTGGCGGGAGGGTTCACCGGGGAGACCCAGTACTTC	TRBJ2-5	TRBD2	NA	TRBV6-5
CASSYGPGQETQYF	TGTGCCAGCAGTTACGGCCCGGGGCAAGAGACCCAGTACTTC	TRBJ2-5	NA	many	TRBV6-5
CASSLGLVHTQYF	TGTGCCAGCAGCTTAGGGTTGGTACATACGCAGTATTTT	TRBJ2-3	NA	NA	TRBV11-3
CAWILNTEAFF	TGTGCCTGGATCTTGAACACTGAAGCTTTCTTT	TRBJ1-1	NA	NA	TRBV30
CASSYSRTANYGYTF	TGTGCCAGCAGTTACTCCAGGACAGCTAACTATGGCTACACCTTC	TRBJ1-2	NA	NA	TRBV6-2/TRBV6-3
CASSQDRLYTF	TGTGCCAGCAGCCAGGACAGGCTATACACCTTC	TRBJ1-2	TRBD1	NA	TRBV7-8
CASSLTGAQRTTEAFF	TGTGCCAGCAGTCTGACAGGGGCCCAAAGAACCACTGAAGCTTTCTTT	TRBJ1-1	TRBD1	few	TRBV9
CASSLGRGDTQYF	TGTGCCAGCAGCTTAGGGCGGGGGGATACGCAGTATTTT	TRBJ2-3	TRBD2	many	TRBV7-2
CASSNRDPGASYNPPLHF	TGTGCCAGCAGCAACCGCGATCCGGGGGCGTCGTATAATCCACCCCTCCACTTT	TRBJ1-6	NA	NA	TRBV11-3
CASSFTSGTEAFF	TGTGCCAGCAGCTTTACTTCCGGCACTGAAGCTTTCTTT	TRBJ1-1	NA	NA	TRBV7-3
CASSCGGHGQPQHF	TGTGCCAGCAGTTGCGGGGGGCATGGTCAGCCCCAGCATTTT	TRBJ1-5	NA	NA	TRBV12-3/TRBV12-4
CASSYIRNYGYTF	TGTGCCAGCAGTTACATACGTAACTATGGCTACACCTTC	TRBJ1-2	NA	many	TRBV6-5
CASSELAGRTDTQYF	TGTGCCAGCAGTGAACTAGCGGGACGCACAGATACGCAGTATTTT	TRBJ2-3	TRBD2	NA	TRBV25-1
CSARETLTSYTF	TGCAGTGCTAGAGAGACCTTGACGAGCTACACCTTC	TRBJ1-2	NA	medium-sized	TRBV20-1
CASGLISTGFTEAFF	TGTGCTAGTGGTTTGATCTCTACAGGGTTCACTGAAGCTTTCTTT	TRBJ1-1	NA	NA	TRBV12-5
CASSLSGGDLSGNTIYF	TGTGCCAGCAGCTTGTCCGGAGGTGATCTCTCTGGAAACACCATATATTTT	TRBJ1-3	NA	many	TRBV5-6
CASSLGIRLIGLETQYF	TGTGCCAGCAGCTTAGGAATCCGACTCATCGGCTTGGAGACCCAGTACTTC	TRBJ2-5	NA	many	TRBV11-2
CAWSRRGLAYNEQFF	TGTGCCTGGAGTCGTCGCGGACTAGCCTACAATGAGCAGTTCTTC	TRBJ2-1	TRBD2	once	TRBV30
CASSLTETPYEQYF	TGTGCCAGCAGCTTGACAGAGACTCCCTACGAGCAGTACTTC	TRBJ2-7	NA	many	TRBV11-2
CASSPGTDLYSNQPQHF	TGTGCCAGCAGCCCGGGTACAGATCTTTATAGCAATCAGCCCCAGCATTTT	TRBJ1-5	NA	many	TRBV7-6